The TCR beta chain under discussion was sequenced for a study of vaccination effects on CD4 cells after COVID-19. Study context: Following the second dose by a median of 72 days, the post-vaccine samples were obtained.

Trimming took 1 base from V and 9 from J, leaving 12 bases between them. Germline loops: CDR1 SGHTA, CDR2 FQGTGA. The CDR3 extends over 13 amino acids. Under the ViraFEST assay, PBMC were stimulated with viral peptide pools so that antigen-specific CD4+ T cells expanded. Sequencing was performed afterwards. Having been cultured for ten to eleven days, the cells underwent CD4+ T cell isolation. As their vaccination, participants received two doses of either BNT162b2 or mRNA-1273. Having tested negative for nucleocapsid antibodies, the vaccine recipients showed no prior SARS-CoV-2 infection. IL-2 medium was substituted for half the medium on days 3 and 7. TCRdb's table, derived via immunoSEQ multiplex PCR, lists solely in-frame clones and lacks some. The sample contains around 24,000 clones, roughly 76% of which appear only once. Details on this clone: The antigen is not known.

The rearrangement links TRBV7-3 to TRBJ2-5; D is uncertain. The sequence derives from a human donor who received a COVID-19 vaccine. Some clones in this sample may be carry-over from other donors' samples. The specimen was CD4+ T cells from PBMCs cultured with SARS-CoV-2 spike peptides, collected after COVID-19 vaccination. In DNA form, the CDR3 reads TGTGCCAGCAGCTTAAACGGTATTGGGGCCCAGTACTTC. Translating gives CASSLNGIGAQYF.